This T cell receptor beta chain stems from a study of blood T cells in healthy people across ages. About the study: Capture via template switching afforded approximately one barcoded beta molecule per two T cells. Study-level results: Roughly linearly, TCR beta diversity per million T cells fell as age increased.

This clonotype was recorded many times. Its antigen is unknown. The use of a sample-barcoded 5' primer and a J-beta primer mix characterized a second PCR of roughly 6 to 11 cycles. Each CDR3 protein gets one entry after TCRdb re-called the 5' RACE reads with MiXCR. This repertoire shows 800,000 or so distinct CDR3 sequences, 20% to 25% found once; its top ten account for more than 3%. The V gene's germline CDR1 is SQVTM and CDR2 ANQGSEA. This CDR3 has 11 amino acids. This sample also belongs to another study, concerning T cells of mothers and their children. That paper notes: Samples came from a few healthy Caucasian mothers and their six children. At a sensitivity of about 100 clones per million clonotypes, no persistent microchimeric T cell clones appeared.

This chain uses TRBV29-1 with TRBJ2-5, with D perhaps TRBD2 (5 bases). The J call is uncertain, as TRBJ2-7 better fits the DNA end. The sample taken for sequencing was blood. The TCR sequence derives from a boy younger than 18 in good health. The CDR3 sequence is CSVVSGTEQYF. For the CDR3, the DNA is TGCAGCGTTGTTTCGGGAACCGAGCAGTACTTC.